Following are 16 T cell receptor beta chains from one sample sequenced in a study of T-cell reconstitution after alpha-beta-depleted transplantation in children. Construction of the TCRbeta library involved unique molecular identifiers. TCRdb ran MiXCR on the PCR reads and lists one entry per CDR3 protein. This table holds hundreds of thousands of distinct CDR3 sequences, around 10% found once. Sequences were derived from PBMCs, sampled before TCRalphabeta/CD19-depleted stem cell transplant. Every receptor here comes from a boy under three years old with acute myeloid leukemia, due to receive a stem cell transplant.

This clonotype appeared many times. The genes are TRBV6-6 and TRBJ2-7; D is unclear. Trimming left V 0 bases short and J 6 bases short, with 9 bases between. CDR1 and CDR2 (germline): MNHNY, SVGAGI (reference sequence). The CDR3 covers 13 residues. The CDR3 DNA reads TGTGCCAGCAGTTACTCGATGAACGGCGAGCAGTACTTC. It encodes CASSYSMNGEQYF.

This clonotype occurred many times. The CDR3 is CASMGNQGVGTEAFF. The CDR3 coding sequence is TGTGCCAGCATGGGGAACCAGGGGGTGGGCACTGAAGCTTTCTTT. J is TRBJ1-1 and V is TRBV25-1, with 7 positions matching TRBD1. The germline V gene has CDR1 MGHDK and CDR2 SYGVNS. The CDR3 consists of 15 residues. V dropped 7 bases and J dropped 4; count of bases not matched to a gene: 12.

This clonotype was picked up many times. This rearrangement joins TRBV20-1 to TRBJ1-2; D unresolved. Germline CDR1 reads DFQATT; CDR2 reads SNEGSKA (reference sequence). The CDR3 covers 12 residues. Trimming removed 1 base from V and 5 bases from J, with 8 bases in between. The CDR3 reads CSARVQSYGYTF. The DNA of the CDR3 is TGCAGTGCTAGAGTTCAGTCGTATGGCTACACCTTC.

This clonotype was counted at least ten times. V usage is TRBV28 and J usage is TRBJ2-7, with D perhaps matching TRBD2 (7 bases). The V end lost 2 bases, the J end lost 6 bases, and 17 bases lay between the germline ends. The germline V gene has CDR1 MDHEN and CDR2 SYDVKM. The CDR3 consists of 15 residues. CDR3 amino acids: CASSLEGGPQIEQYF. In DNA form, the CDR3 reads TGTGCCAGCAGTTTAGAGGGGGGGCCACAAATCGAGCAGTACTTC.

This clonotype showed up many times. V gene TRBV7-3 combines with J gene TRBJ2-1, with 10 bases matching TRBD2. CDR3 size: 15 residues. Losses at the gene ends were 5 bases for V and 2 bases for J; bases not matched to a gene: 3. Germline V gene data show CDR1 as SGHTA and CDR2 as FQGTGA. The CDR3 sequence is CASSHLAGAYNEQFF. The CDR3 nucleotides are TGTGCCAGCAGCCACCTAGCGGGGGCCTACAATGAGCAGTTCTTC.

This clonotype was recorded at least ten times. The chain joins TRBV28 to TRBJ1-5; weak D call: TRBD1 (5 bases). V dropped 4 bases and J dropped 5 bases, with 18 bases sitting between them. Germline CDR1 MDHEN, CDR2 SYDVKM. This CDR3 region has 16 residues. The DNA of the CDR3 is TGTGCCAGCAGTTGGGGGACTCGAATAAGAGATCAGCCCCAGCATTTT. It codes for CASSWGTRIRDQPQHF.

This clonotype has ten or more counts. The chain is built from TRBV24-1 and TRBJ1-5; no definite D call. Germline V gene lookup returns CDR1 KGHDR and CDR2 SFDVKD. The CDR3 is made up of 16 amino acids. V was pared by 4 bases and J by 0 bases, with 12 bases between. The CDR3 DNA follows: TGTGCCACCAGTGACTCGACGGATTATAGCAATCAGCCCCAGCATTTT. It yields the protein CATSDSTDYSNQPQHF.

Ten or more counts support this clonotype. The CDR3 reads CSVAYPEAFF. CDR3 DNA sequence: TGCAGCGTTGCCTACCCTGAAGCTTTCTTT. The chain employs TRBV29-1 and TRBJ1-1; D is ambiguous. The CDR3 is made up of 10 amino acids. V lost 4 bases to trimming and J lost 6 bases, with 6 bases between them. Germline V gene lookup returns CDR1 SQVTM and CDR2 ANQGSEA. Full variable domain (outside the CDR3, taken from reference TRBV29-1 and TRBJ1-1): SAVISQKPSRDICQRGTSLTIQCQVDSQVTMMFWYRQQPGQSLTLIATANQGSEATYESGFVIDKFPISRPNLTFSTLTVSNMSPEDSSIYLCSVAYPEAFFGQGTRLTVV.

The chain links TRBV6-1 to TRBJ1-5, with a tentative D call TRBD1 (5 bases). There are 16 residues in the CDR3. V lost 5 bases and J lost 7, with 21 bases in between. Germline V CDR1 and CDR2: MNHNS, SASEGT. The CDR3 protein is CASSKGLGQGGQPQHF. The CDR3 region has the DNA TGTGCCAGCAGTAAAGGGTTGGGGCAGGGAGGACAGCCCCAGCATTTT.

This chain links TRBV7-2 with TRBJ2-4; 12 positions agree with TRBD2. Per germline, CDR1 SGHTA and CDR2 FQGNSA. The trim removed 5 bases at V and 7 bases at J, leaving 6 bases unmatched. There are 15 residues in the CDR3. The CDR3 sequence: CASSPSGGAGNIQYF. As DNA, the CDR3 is TGTGCCAGCAGCCCTAGCGGGGGGGCCGGGAACATTCAGTACTTC.

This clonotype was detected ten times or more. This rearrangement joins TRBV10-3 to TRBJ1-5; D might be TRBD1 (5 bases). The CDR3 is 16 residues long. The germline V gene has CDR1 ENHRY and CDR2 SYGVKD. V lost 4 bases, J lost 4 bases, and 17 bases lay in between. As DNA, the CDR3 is TGTGCCATCAGTGTGGACAACCCCCAAGGGAATCAGCCCCAGCATTTT. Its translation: CAISVDNPQGNQPQHF.

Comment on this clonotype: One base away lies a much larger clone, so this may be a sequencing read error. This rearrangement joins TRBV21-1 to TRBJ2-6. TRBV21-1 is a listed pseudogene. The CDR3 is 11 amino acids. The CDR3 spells CARAATGVLTF. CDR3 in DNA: TGTGCCCGGGCAGCGACCGGCGTCCTGACTTTC.

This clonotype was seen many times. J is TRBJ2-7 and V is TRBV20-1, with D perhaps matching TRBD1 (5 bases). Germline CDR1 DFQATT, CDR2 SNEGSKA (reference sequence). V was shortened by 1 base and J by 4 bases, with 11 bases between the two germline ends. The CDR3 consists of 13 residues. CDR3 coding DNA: TGCAGTGCTAGAGCTCTAGACAGTTACGAGCAGTACTTC. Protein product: CSARALDSYEQYF.

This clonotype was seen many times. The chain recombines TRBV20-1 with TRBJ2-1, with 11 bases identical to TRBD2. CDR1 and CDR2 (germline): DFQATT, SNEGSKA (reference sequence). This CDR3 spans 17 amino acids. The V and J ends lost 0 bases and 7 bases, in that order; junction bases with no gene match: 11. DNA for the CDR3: TGCAGTGCTAGAGATGGACGACTAGCGGGGCCTAAGAATGAGCAGTTCTTC. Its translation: CSARDGRLAGPKNEQFF.

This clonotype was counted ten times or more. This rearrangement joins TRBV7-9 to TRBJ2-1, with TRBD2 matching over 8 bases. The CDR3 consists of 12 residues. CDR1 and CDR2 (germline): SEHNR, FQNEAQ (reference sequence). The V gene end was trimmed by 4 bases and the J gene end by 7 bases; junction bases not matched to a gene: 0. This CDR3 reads CASSSGGNEQFF. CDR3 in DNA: TGTGCCAGCAGCTCGGGGGGGAATGAGCAGTTCTTC.

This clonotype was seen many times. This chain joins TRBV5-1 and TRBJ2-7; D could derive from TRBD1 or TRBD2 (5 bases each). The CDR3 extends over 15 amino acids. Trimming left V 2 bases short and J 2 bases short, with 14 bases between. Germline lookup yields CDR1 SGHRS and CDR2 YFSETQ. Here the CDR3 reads CASSFWTGPTYEQYF. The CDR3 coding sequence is TGCGCCAGCAGCTTCTGGACGGGACCCACCTACGAGCAGTACTTC.